The 30 T cell receptor beta chains reported below all come from one sample, sequenced in a study of blood T cells in healthy people across ages. The authors ran a second PCR of 7 to 11 cycles using a sample-barcoded 5' primer and a J-beta primer mix. TCRdb reprocessed the 5' RACE reads via MiXCR and lists one record per CDR3 protein. The sample lists around 1,900,000 distinct CDR3 sequences; approximately 39% were seen once. Sequencing was performed on blood. The origin of the receptors is a human donor in good health.

Details on this clonotype: This may stem from a read error, because a much larger clone lies one nucleotide away. The chain recombines TRBV29-1 with TRBJ2-1; 9 bases line up with TRBD2. The CDR3 loop spans 15 amino acids. Germline V lookup: CDR1 SQVTM, CDR2 ANQGSEA. Trimming took 6 bases from V and 10 from J; bases not matched to a gene: 16. CDR3 loop: CSVESLAGLTYEQFF. In nucleotides, the CDR3 is TGCAGCGTGGAATCACTAGCGGGCCTTACCTACGAGCAGTTCTTC.

The J gene is TRBJ2-3, the V gene TRBV20-1; D is possibly TRBD1 (5 bases). The V gene's germline CDR1 is DFQATT and CDR2 SNEGSKA (reference sequence). V was trimmed by 3 bases and J by 4 bases, leaving 17 bases between them. The CDR3 runs 15 residues. The CDR3 nucleotides read TGCAGTGCTAGTGGGGCCCCCCAAGGCGCAGATACGCAGTATTTT. Its protein product is CSASGAPQGADTQYF.

The V gene is TRBV7-3, the J gene TRBJ2-7, with D perhaps being TRBD1 or TRBD2 (5 bases each). The germline V gene encodes CDR1 SGHTA and CDR2 FQGTGA. Trimming took 1 base from V and 3 from J, leaving 13 bases between them. CDR3 length: 15 amino acids. DNA of the CDR3: TGTGCCAGCAGCTTAAGATATGGGACGAACTACGAGCAGTACTTC. It is translated as CASSLRYGTNYEQYF. The complete variable domain, with remaining parts taken from reference TRBV7-3 and TRBJ2-7, reads GAGVSQTPSNKVTEKGKYVELRCDPISGHTALYWYRQSLGQGPEFLIYFQGTGAADDSGLPNDRFFAVRPEGSVSTLKIQRTERGDSAVYLCASSLRYGTNYEQYFGPGTRLTVT.

This rearrangement joins TRBV13 to TRBJ2-7; no firm D call. The V gene's germline CDR1 is PRHDT and CDR2 FYEKMQ (reference sequence). Deletions cut 5 bases from V and 0 bases from J, with 11 bases between. This CDR3 spans 14 amino acids. The CDR3 coding sequence is TGTGCCAGCAGCCCACACACGTCCTCCTACGAGCAGTACTTC. Translation: CASSPHTSSYEQYF.

The rearrangement joins TRBV7-2 to TRBJ2-1; maybe TRBD1 (6 bases). The germline V and J ends were trimmed by 5 bases and 8 bases, with 22 bases remaining between them. Germline V gene sequence: CDR1 SGHTA, CDR2 FQGNSA. The CDR3 is made up of 16 amino acids. The CDR3 DNA reads TGTGCCAGCAGCCAACTAGGGACATTTACGACCGATGAGCAGTTCTTC. This codes for CASSQLGTFTTDEQFF.

The chain carries TRBV12-3 or TRBV12-4 and TRBJ1-2, with unresolved D. Deletions cut 1 base from V and 4 bases from J, with 10 bases between. The CDR3 consists of 14 residues. As DNA, the CDR3 is TGTGCCAGCAGTTTAGGAAGGGCCCTCTATGGCTACACCTTC. Protein: CASSLGRALYGYTF.

The rearrangement uses TRBV11-1 and TRBJ2-7; no clear D. The CDR3 consists of 15 residues. In germline, CDR1 is SGHAT, CDR2 FQDESV (reference sequence). Trimming removed 5 bases at V and 2 bases at J, with 16 bases between. In DNA, the CDR3 is TGTGCCAGCAGCCTAAGTTCCAACGGAGCCTACGAGCAGTACTTC. Encoded protein: CASSLSSNGAYEQYF. Combining the CDR3 with reference TRBV11-1 and TRBJ2-7 gives the whole variable domain EAEVAQSPRYKITEKSQAVAFWCDPISGHATLYWYRQILGQGPELLVQFQDESVVDDSQLPKDRFSAERLKGVDSTLKIQPAELGDSAMYLCASSLSSNGAYEQYFGPGTRLTVT.

V gene TRBV7-3 combines with J gene TRBJ1-2; possibly TRBD1 for D (6 bases). The germline V and J ends were trimmed by 1 base and 6 bases, with 15 bases remaining between them. The germline V gene encodes CDR1 SGHTA and CDR2 FQGTGA. This CDR3 has 15 residues. CDR3 nucleotides: TGTGCCAGCAGCTTAAATCCGGGACAAATACATGGCTACACCTTC. This sequence encodes CASSLNPGQIHGYTF.

The chain combines TRBV6-5 with TRBJ1-4; D is undetermined. The CDR3 totals 15 residues. Germline assignment: CDR1 MNHEY and CDR2 SVGAGI. The V end lost 3 bases, the J end lost 8 bases, and 16 bases lay between the germline ends. The CDR3 loop reads CASSYKARRPEKLFF. The CDR3 nucleotides read TGTGCCAGCAGTTATAAAGCCCGGCGACCAGAAAAACTGTTTTTT.

The rearrangement joins TRBV6-5 to TRBJ2-1; D is perhaps TRBD1 or TRBD2 (5 bases each). Deletions cut 7 bases from V and 5 bases from J, with 18 bases between. This CDR3 has 15 amino acids. CDR1 is MNHEY, CDR2 SVGAGI, per germline. CDR3 nucleotides: TGTGCCAGCACCCGTTCGGGACGCCATAACAATGAGCAGTTCTTC. Translating gives CASTRSGRHNNEQFF.

The genes are TRBV4-2 and TRBJ1-2; D gene unclear. The ends were cut back, 4 bases at V and 5 bases at J, with 17 bases in the middle. The CDR3 extends over 15 amino acids. Germline CDR1 is LGHNA and CDR2 is YNFKEQ. CDR3 residues: CASSPVLNQMYGYTF. CDR3 DNA sequence: TGTGCCAGCAGCCCCGTCCTCAACCAGATGTATGGCTACACCTTC.

V and J are TRBV4-2 and TRBJ1-6; D perhaps matches TRBD1 (5 bases). Germline CDR1 reads LGHNA; CDR2 reads YNFKEQ. V dropped 0 bases and J dropped 9 bases, with 18 bases sitting between them. This CDR3 is built from 17 residues. For the CDR3, the DNA is TGTGCCAGCAGCCAAGAGACAGTTTATGGGATGGGTTCACCCCTCCACTTT. Its protein is CASSQETVYGMGSPLHF.

This clonotype was observed a few times. The rearrangement uses TRBV20-1 and TRBJ2-3; no firm D call. The V gene lost 0 bases and the J gene lost 10 bases, with 8 bases spanning the gap. The CDR3 contains 11 residues. Germline CDR1 and CDR2: DFQATT and SNEGSKA (reference sequence). Written as DNA, the CDR3 is TGCAGTGCTAGAGAGAATCTCGCGCAGTATTTT. This gives the protein CSARENLAQYF.

This clonotype turned up a few times. V and J are TRBV6-2 or TRBV6-3 and TRBJ2-1, with D tentatively TRBD1 (5 bases). The length of the CDR3 is 13 residues. Germline CDR1 MNHEY, CDR2 SVGEGT. Between the trimmed V and J ends, which lost 7 bases and 6 bases, there was a span of 13 bases. This CDR3 is CASKVAGRNEQFF. Here the CDR3 DNA reads TGTGCCAGCAAGGTGGCAGGGCGCAATGAGCAGTTCTTC.

The sample holds a few counts of this clonotype. The chain recombines TRBV7-8 with TRBJ2-7, with TRBD1 as a possible D gene (6 bases). Germline V gene lookup returns CDR1 SGHVS and CDR2 FQNEAQ. V lost 0 bases and J 2 bases, leaving 11 bases between the germline ends. The CDR3 has 15 residues. The chain's CDR3 is CASSLATGHTYEQYF. The CDR3 nucleotides are TGTGCCAGCAGCTTAGCCACGGGACATACCTACGAGCAGTACTTC.

This rearrangement joins TRBV6-5 to TRBJ2-3; no firm D call. CDR3 length equals 14 residues. V dropped 0 bases and J dropped 5 bases, with 9 bases sitting between them. The germline V gene has CDR1 MNHEY and CDR2 SVGAGI. The CDR3 DNA sequence: TGTGCCAGCAGTTACTCGTGGACGCGAGATACGCAGTATTTT. It yields the protein CASSYSWTRDTQYF.

This chain links TRBV2 with TRBJ1-5; D not resolved. The germline CDR1 and CDR2 sequences are SNHLY and FYNNEI. The CDR3 covers 15 residues. Trimming left V 7 bases short and J 0 bases short, with 13 bases between. The CDR3 DNA sequence: TGTGCCAGCACCGTTGGGCAGCTTAGCAATCAGCCCCAGCATTTT. It codes for CASTVGQLSNQPQHF.

This CDR3 reads CASTSTGKDYGYTF. The CDR3 nucleotides read TGTGCCAGCACCTCGACGGGCAAGGACTATGGCTACACCTTC. This sequence joins TRBV12-3 or TRBV12-4 and TRBJ1-2; D unresolved. This CDR3 has 14 residues. V lost 7 bases and J 3 bases, leaving 15 bases between the germline ends.

This clonotype was seen a few times. The chain carries TRBV24-1 and TRBJ2-1, with TRBD1 as a possible D gene (5 bases). Between the trimmed V and J ends, which lost 3 bases and 2 bases, there was a span of 10 bases. Germline V CDR1 and CDR2: KGHDR, SFDVKD. The CDR3 sequence is 15 residues long. The CDR3 coding sequence is TGTGCCACCAGTGATGTCGACAGAGCCTACAATGAGCAGTTCTTC. It yields the protein CATSDVDRAYNEQFF.

This clonotype was recorded a few times. This chain's CDR3 is CASTPLGGNFYNEQFF. CDR3 nucleotides: TGTGCCAGCACCCCCCTGGGGGGAAACTTTTACAATGAGCAGTTCTTC. The rearrangement uses TRBV28 and TRBJ2-1; D is perhaps TRBD2 (6 bases). V was shortened by 7 bases and J by 4 bases, with 20 bases between the two germline ends. The CDR3 runs 16 residues. The V gene's germline CDR1 is MDHEN and CDR2 SYDVKM.

V is TRBV29-1 and J is TRBJ1-2, with TRBD1 as a possible D gene (6 bases). Germline V gene data show CDR1 as SQVTM and CDR2 as ANQGSEA. The length of the CDR3 is 14 residues. The ends were cut back, 4 bases at V and 5 bases at J, with 17 bases in the middle. The DNA for the CDR3 is TGCAGCGTTGTGAGTCAGGGGTCTTATTATGGCTACACCTTC. Protein product: CSVVSQGSYYGYTF.

This clonotype was seen a few times. The chain carries TRBV20-1 and TRBJ1-5; a weak D match, TRBD1 (5 bases). The V end was cut by 3 bases, the J end by 0 bases, with 9 bases between. The CDR3 length is 14 residues. The V gene's germline CDR1 is DFQATT and CDR2 SNEGSKA (reference sequence). CDR3 protein: CSARGGSSNQPQHF. CDR3 DNA: TGCAGTGCTAGGGGGGGTAGTAGCAATCAGCCCCAGCATTTT.

This clonotype was seen more than once but under ten times. J is TRBJ1-1 and V is TRBV6-6; no definite D call. CDR1 MNHNY and CDR2 SVGAGI come from the germline V gene (reference sequence). Trimming stripped 2 bases from V and 1 base from J, with 8 bases between. The CDR3 is 14 amino acids. CDR3 region: CASSYAWGNTEAFF. The CDR3 nucleotides are TGTGCCAGCAGTTACGCCTGGGGGAACACTGAAGCTTTCTTT.

The chain is built from TRBV9 and TRBJ1-3; D is perhaps TRBD1 (5 bases). The CDR3 has 15 residues. The ends were cut back, 2 bases at V and 7 bases at J, with 16 bases in the middle. The V gene's germline CDR1 is SGDLS and CDR2 YYNGEE. The CDR3 is CASSVTGGARNTIYF. CDR3 nucleotide sequence: TGTGCCAGCAGCGTGACTGGTGGGGCTAGGAACACCATATATTTT. Together with reference TRBV9 and TRBJ1-3, the CDR3 gives the full variable domain: DSGVTQTPKHLITATGQRVTLRCSPRSGDLSVYWYQQSLDQGLQFLIQYYNGEERAKGNILERFSAQQFPDLHSELNLSSLELGDSALYFCASSVTGGARNTIYFGEGSWLTVV.

The V and J genes are TRBV18 and TRBJ2-1, with D tentatively TRBD2 (6 bases). This CDR3 is 17 amino acids long. In germline, CDR1 is KGHSH, CDR2 LQKENI. Trimming took off 3 bases at V and 1 base at J, with 16 bases between the two ends. CDR3 sequence (DNA): TGTGCCAGCTCACCCGATAGCGGAGCATTATCCTACAATGAGCAGTTCTTC. Amino acid sequence: CASSPDSGALSYNEQFF.

As to this clonotype: The junction shows a germline mismatch at one end, possibly a read error. This chain links TRBV4-1 with TRBJ2-1; possibly TRBD1 or TRBD2 for D (6 bases each). Looked up from germline, CDR1 is MGHRA and CDR2 is YSYEKL. This CDR3 has 16 residues. This chain's CDR3 is CASSPGLGGSYNAQFF. The CDR3 nucleotides are TGCGCCAGCAGCCCCGGGTTAGGGGGGTCCTACAATGCGCAGTTCTTC.

This clonotype was found a few times. The CDR3 region is CASSLDHSGGAYEQYF. In DNA form, the CDR3 reads TGCGCCAGCAGCTTGGATCACAGCGGGGGGGCCTACGAGCAGTACTTC. The chain has TRBV5-1 and TRBJ2-4, with 10 bases fitting TRBD2. The DNA matches TRBJ2-7 better at its end, which makes the J call doubtful. The length of the CDR3 is 16 residues. Germline CDR1 and CDR2: SGHRS and YFSETQ.

This chain links TRBV18 with TRBJ2-3; D is unclear. Trimming took off 2 bases at V and 0 bases at J, with 9 bases between the two ends. The CDR3 is made up of 15 amino acids. CDR1 is KGHSH, CDR2 LQKENI, per germline. The CDR3 loop reads CASSPRYTSTDTQYF. In DNA, the CDR3 is TGTGCCAGCTCACCAAGATATACTAGCACAGATACGCAGTATTTT.

The chain is built from TRBV16 and TRBJ2-4; D is perhaps TRBD1 (5 bases). Germline CDR1 and CDR2: KGHSY and FQNENV. Trimming took 2 bases from V and 0 from J, leaving 14 bases between them. The CDR3 is 17 residues long. CDR3 sequence: CASSQLKDILAKNIQYF. The CDR3 DNA follows: TGTGCCAGCAGCCAACTGAAGGACATTTTAGCCAAAAACATTCAGTACTTC.

J is TRBJ2-5 and V is TRBV7-8; D might be TRBD1 or TRBD2, each matching 6 bases. With 5 bases removed from V and 5 bases from J, the gap between germline ends came to 21 bases. This CDR3 contains 16 residues. Germline loops: CDR1 SGHVS, CDR2 FQNEAQ. CDR3 protein: CASSLSTGGTLETQYF. Written as DNA, the CDR3 is TGTGCCAGCAGCCTAAGCACTGGGGGGACACTGGAGACCCAGTACTTC.